This T cell receptor (beta chain) was sequenced during a study of blood T cell repertoires in COVID-19. The overall study: Collection of acute and convalescent COVID-19 samples took place in the United States, Italy and Spain.

Per the authors' pipeline: Quantification of nucleated cells was approximated via reference gene primer amplification. Sequencing was performed with immunoSEQ multiplex PCR; in TCRdb, only in-frame clones are kept and a portion is missing. V, J and clone size are those of that table, while D and trimming were read from the DNA. The sample lists 250,000 to 350,000 clones, 85% to 90% occurring once. The study assigned cohorts using participant-reported clinical history. Either two negative PCRs, clearance, or symptom resolution qualified Cohort 3 donors as recovered. V lost 1 base to trimming and J lost 0 bases; unmatched junction nucleotides: 6. Germline CDR1 SGHDT, CDR2 YYEEEE. The CDR3 is 17 residues long.

The V call is TRBV5-6, the J call TRBJ1-5; 8 bases match TRBD1. This receptor was obtained from a young woman who had recovered from COVID-19. Source material: PBMCs or T cells enriched from blood (not recorded which). CDR3 amino acids: CASSLRTGQGSNQPQHF. The CDR3 region has the DNA TGTGCCAGCAGCTTGAGGACTGGACAGGGTAGCAATCAGCCCCAGCATTTT.